Presented here are 2 T cell receptor beta chains from one specimen sequenced in a study of cytomegalovirus exposure and HLA in healthy donors. The PCR contained 60 Vbeta and 13 Jbeta primers. Generated by immunoSEQ multiplex PCR, the TCRdb table keeps only in-frame clones and is missing some. Altogether around 55,000 clones are present, approximately 80% being singletons, with the ten largest covering 2% to 3%. The sequenced material came from PBMCs. The receptors originated from a female donor in good health and CMV-seronegative.

The chain couples TRBV9 to TRBJ2-7; 13 bases are shared with TRBD2. CDR3 length equals 17 residues. After removal of 0 bases from V and 4 bases from J, the junction contained 7 bases not matched to a gene. Germline lookup yields CDR1 SGDLS and CDR2 YYNGEE. The CDR3 region is CASSVEYGTSGEYEQYF. The CDR3 DNA sequence: TGTGCCAGCAGCGTAGAATATGGGACTAGCGGGGAATACGAGCAGTACTTC.

The chain employs TRBV5-1 and TRBJ1-5; D uncertain. V lost 0 bases, J lost 5 bases, and 6 bases lay in between. This CDR3 is built from 13 residues. Germline loops: CDR1 SGHRS, CDR2 YFSETQ. CDR3 DNA sequence: TGCGCCAGCAGCTTGGCCGAGGATCAGCCCCAGCATTTT. It is translated as CASSLAEDQPQHF.